The 8 T cell receptor beta chains presented below share a single source sample, sequenced in a study of blood T cells in healthy people across ages. A J-beta primer mix and a sample-barcoded 5' primer were used in a second PCR of roughly 6 to 11 cycles. TCRdb passed the 5' RACE reads through MiXCR, listing each CDR3 protein once. Among 1.6 million or so distinct CDR3 sequences, 34% were seen once, and the ten largest hold over 9%. Source material: blood. Every receptor here comes from a woman under 40 in good health.

This clonotype was seen a few times. The chain couples TRBV27 to TRBJ1-1; weak D call: TRBD1 (6 bases). Germline lookup yields CDR1 MNHEY and CDR2 SMNVEV (reference sequence). V was trimmed by 7 bases and J by 0 bases, leaving 12 bases between them. The CDR3 spans 14 residues. The CDR3 loop is CASNSGVLNTEAFF. The CDR3 DNA follows: TGTGCCAGCAACTCAGGGGTGTTGAACACTGAAGCTTTCTTT.

With regard to this clonotype: Relative to the germline gene, one junction end is altered; a read error may explain this. The rearrangement links TRBV9 to TRBJ2-5, with D possibly TRBD1 on 5 matching bases. Germline V gene sequence: CDR1 SGDLS, CDR2 YYNGEE. The CDR3 is 15 residues long. The CDR3 region is CASSAMMGPQGTQYF. CDR3 DNA sequence: TGTGCCAGCAGCGCCATGATGGGGCCCCAAGGGACCCAGTACTTC.

In this sample, this clonotype turned up a few times. The CDR3 bases are TGCAGTGCTAGACCGGCTAGCGGGAGAAACATCGACGAGCAGTACTTC. Protein sequence: CSARPASGRNIDEQYF. The gene calls are TRBV20-1 and TRBJ2-7, with 10 nucleotides matching TRBD2. Germline V gene data show CDR1 as DFQATT and CDR2 as SNEGSKA (reference sequence). The CDR3 contains 16 residues. Trimming cost V 2 bases and J 5 bases; bases outside gene matches: 12.

The chain recombines TRBV5-1 with TRBJ2-7; 11 bases match TRBD2. The CDR3 runs 15 residues. Losses at the gene ends were 4 bases for V and 4 bases for J; bases not matched to a gene: 7. In germline, CDR1 is SGHRS, CDR2 YFSETQ. The CDR3: CASSTSGGMEYEQYF. In DNA form, the CDR3 reads TGCGCCAGCAGCACTAGCGGGGGCATGGAATACGAGCAGTACTTC.

This clonotype has ten or more counts. This chain connects TRBV29-1 to TRBJ2-1; tentatively, D is TRBD1 or TRBD2 (5 bases each). Per the germline V gene, CDR1 is SQVTM and CDR2 is ANQGSEA. V was trimmed by 0 bases and J by 7 bases, leaving 13 bases between them. The CDR3 is made up of 14 amino acids. The CDR3 sequence is CSVEDPGQRNEQFF. DNA for the CDR3: TGCAGCGTTGAAGACCCGGGGCAGAGAAATGAGCAGTTCTTC.

This chain connects TRBV20-1 to TRBJ2-3; 10 bases are shared with TRBD2. The J segment lost 4 bases and the V segment lost 6 bases, leaving 10 bases of the junction unmatched. Germline CDR1 DFQATT, CDR2 SNEGSKA (reference sequence). The CDR3 has 15 residues. The CDR3 nucleotides read TGCAGTGCCCCCCTCAGCGGGGGGGCCCCAGATACGCAGTATTTT. It specifies CSAPLSGGAPDTQYF.

The chain employs TRBV11-2 and TRBJ2-3; 8 nucleotides match TRBD2. This CDR3 contains 17 residues. Germline lookup yields CDR1 SGHAT and CDR2 FQNNGV. V was clipped by 5 bases and J by 3 bases; unmatched bases: 13. The CDR3 reads CASSPSGLVSFTDTQYF. The CDR3 nucleotides read TGTGCCAGCAGCCCATCGGGACTAGTTAGTTTTACAGATACGCAGTATTTT.

This chain joins TRBV7-9 and TRBJ2-1; D remains unclear. Germline V gene sequence: CDR1 SEHNR, CDR2 FQNEAQ (reference sequence). CDR3 length equals 12 residues. Trimming removed 1 base from V and 9 bases from J, with 7 bases in between. In nucleotides, the CDR3 is TGTGCCAGCAGCTTAGTGGAGATTGAGCAGTTCTTC. Translated: CASSLVEIEQFF.